This T cell receptor beta chain was recovered during a study of cytomegalovirus exposure and HLA in healthy donors. Study-level points and caveats: HLA alleles were associated with roughly 15,000 TCR beta sequences in a later analysis at 0.05 false discovery rate. It was shown in a later analysis that HLA-associated TCR beta chains were more clonally expanded than other, equally common chains.

The PCR was carried out with 60 Vbeta primers and 13 Jbeta primers. Assay used: immunoSEQ multiplex PCR; TCRdb lists only in-frame clones, some missing. Of about 160,000 clones in the sample, 87% were seen once. Everyone who donated was a healthy bone marrow donor. For this clone: The antigen is unknown.

Germline V gives CDR1 SGHVS, CDR2 FQNEAQ. There are 15 residues in the CDR3. V gave up 5 bases and J gave up 1 base; unmatched junction bases: 7. This receptor was identified in a woman aged 30 to 39 in good health and CMV-seronegative. Sequencing was carried out using PBMCs. The J gene is TRBJ1-1, the V gene TRBV7-8, with 7 bases that match TRBD1. This CDR3 is CASSPRQGENTEAFF. Written as DNA, the CDR3 is TGTGCCAGCAGCCCACGACAGGGAGAGAACACTGAAGCTTTCTTT.